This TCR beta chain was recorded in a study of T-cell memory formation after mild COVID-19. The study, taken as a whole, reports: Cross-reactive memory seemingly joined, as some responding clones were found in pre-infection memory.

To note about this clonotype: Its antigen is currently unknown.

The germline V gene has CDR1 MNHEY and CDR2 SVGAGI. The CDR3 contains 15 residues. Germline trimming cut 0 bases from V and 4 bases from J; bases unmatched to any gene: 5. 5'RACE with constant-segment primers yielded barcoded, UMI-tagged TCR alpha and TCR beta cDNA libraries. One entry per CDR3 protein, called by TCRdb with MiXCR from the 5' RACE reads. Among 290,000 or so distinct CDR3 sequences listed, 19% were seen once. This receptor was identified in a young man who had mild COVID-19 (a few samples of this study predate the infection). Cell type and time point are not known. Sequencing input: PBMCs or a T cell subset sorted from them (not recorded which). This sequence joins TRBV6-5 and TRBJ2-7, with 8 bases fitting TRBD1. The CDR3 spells CASSYSAGGPYEQYF. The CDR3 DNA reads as TGTGCCAGCAGTTACTCGGCAGGGGGCCCATACGAGCAGTACTTC.